This TCR beta chain is from a study of T cells in Graves' hyperthyroidism and ophthalmopathy. No ophthalmopathy progression within 18 months constituted stable Graves' hyperthyroidism. Hyperthyroidism, newly diagnosed and lasting under 2 months, affected patients aged 18 to 65. Germline V gene data show CDR1 as KGHSH and CDR2 as LQKENI. V gave up 2 bases and J gave up 4 bases, with 8 bases separating them. The CDR3 covers 13 residues. General observations from the study: Among thyroid clonotypes expanded above 0.001, most also appeared in blood. Onset of ophthalmopathy came a median approximately 6.8 months after the model predicted it.

This clonotype has a count of ten or more. No antigen is known for it. Amplified regions were TCR beta CDR3 sequences from RNA transcripts. TCR CDR3 regions were first amplified by RT-PCR with HTBI primers. One entry per CDR3 protein, called by TCRdb with MiXCR from the multiplex PCR reads. The repertoire holds around 200,000 distinct CDR3 sequences, about 15% seen once, with 29% in the top ten. Source material: blood. This chain uses TRBV18 with TRBJ1-2; no clear D gene. The TCR sequence derives from a woman in her fifties or sixties with Graves' hyperthyroidism. The DNA of the CDR3 is TGTGCCAGCTCACCAGTTATCTCCTATGGCTACACCTTC. It translates to CASSPVISYGYTF.